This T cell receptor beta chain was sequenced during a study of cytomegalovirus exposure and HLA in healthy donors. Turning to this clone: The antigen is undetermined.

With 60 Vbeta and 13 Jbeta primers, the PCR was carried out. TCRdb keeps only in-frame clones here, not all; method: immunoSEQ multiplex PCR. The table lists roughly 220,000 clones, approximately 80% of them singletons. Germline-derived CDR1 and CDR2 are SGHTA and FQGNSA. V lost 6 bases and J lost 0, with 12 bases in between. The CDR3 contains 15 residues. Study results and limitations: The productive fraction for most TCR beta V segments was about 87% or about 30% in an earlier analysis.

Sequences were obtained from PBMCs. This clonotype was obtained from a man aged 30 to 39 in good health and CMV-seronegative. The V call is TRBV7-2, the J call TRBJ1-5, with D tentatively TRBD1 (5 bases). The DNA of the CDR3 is TGTGCCAGCAGTCCTGGGGGGTATAGCAATCAGCCCCAGCATTTT. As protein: CASSPGGYSNQPQHF.